These 5 T cell receptor beta chains were all obtained from the same sample, sequenced in a study of blood T cell repertoires in COVID-19. Data came from immunoSEQ multiplex PCR; TCRdb stores just in-frame clones and leaves some out. The sample shows around 250,000 clones, 70% to 85% of them seen only once. The sample was PBMCs or T cells enriched from blood (not recorded which). These receptors originate from a man aged 35 to 55 who had recovered from COVID-19.

The chain couples TRBV9 to TRBJ2-5, with D perhaps TRBD1 (5 bases). V lost 4 bases and J lost 1, with 14 bases in between. Germline V gives CDR1 SGDLS, CDR2 YYNGEE. This CDR3 region has 15 residues. The CDR3 loop is CASSPQGNIQETQYF. CDR3 sequence (DNA): TGTGCCAGCAGCCCTCAGGGCAATATCCAAGAGACCCAGTACTTC.

This rearrangement joins TRBV20-1 to TRBJ1-2; D not resolved. The germline V and J ends were trimmed by 3 bases and 6 bases, with 14 bases remaining between them. Germline CDR1 reads DFQATT; CDR2 reads SNEGSKA (reference sequence). The CDR3 has 13 residues. CDR3 bases: TGCAGTGCTAGTGAACCTGTATTAGATGGCTACACCTTC. This encodes CSASEPVLDGYTF.

This chain uses TRBV7-2 with TRBJ2-1, with 8 positions matching TRBD2. Per germline, CDR1 SGHTA and CDR2 FQGNSA. This CDR3 is 15 amino acids long. V gave up 1 base and J gave up 6 bases; unmatched junction bases: 5. DNA of the CDR3: TGTGCCAGCAGCTTAGGAGGACTAGCAGGCAATGAGCAGTTCTTC. Protein sequence: CASSLGGLAGNEQFF. Looking up the rest from reference TRBV7-2 and TRBJ2-1 gives the full variable domain: GAGVSQSPSNKVTEKGKDVELRCDPISGHTALYWYRQSLGQGLEFLIYFQGNSAPDKSGLPSDRFSAERTGGSVSTLTIQRTQQEDSAVYLCASSLGGLAGNEQFFGPGTRLTVL.

In its sample, this clone was seen once. V gene TRBV19 combines with J gene TRBJ1-1; D is ambiguous. V gave up 5 bases and J gave up 4 bases, with 8 bases separating them. The germline V gene encodes CDR1 LNHDA and CDR2 SQIVND (reference sequence). The CDR3 totals 12 residues. The CDR3 DNA is TGTGCCAGTAGTGATGAGATCACTGAAGCTTTCTTT. Protein: CASSDEITEAFF.

The chain couples TRBV7-9 to TRBJ2-1; D might be TRBD1 (6 bases). Trimming removed 7 bases at V and 7 bases at J, with 17 bases between. The CDR3 loop spans 14 amino acids. The V gene's germline CDR1 is SEHNR and CDR2 FQNEAQ (reference sequence). CDR3 protein: CASMGAVGRNEQFF. In DNA, the CDR3 is TGTGCCAGCATGGGGGCAGTTGGTAGAAATGAGCAGTTCTTC.